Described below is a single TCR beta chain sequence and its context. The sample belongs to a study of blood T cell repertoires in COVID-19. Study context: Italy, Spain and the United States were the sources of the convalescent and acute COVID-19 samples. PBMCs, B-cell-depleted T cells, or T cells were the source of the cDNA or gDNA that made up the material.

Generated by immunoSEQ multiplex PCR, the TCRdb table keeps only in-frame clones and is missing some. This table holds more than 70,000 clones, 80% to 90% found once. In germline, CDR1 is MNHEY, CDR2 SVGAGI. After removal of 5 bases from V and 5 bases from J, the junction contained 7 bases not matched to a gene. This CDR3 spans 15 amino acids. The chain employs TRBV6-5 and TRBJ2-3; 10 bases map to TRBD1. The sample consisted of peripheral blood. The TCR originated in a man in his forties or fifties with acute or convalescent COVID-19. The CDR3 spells CASSRDRGAEDTQYF. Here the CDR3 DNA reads TGTGCCAGCAGTAGGGACAGGGGCGCCGAAGATACGCAGTATTTT.